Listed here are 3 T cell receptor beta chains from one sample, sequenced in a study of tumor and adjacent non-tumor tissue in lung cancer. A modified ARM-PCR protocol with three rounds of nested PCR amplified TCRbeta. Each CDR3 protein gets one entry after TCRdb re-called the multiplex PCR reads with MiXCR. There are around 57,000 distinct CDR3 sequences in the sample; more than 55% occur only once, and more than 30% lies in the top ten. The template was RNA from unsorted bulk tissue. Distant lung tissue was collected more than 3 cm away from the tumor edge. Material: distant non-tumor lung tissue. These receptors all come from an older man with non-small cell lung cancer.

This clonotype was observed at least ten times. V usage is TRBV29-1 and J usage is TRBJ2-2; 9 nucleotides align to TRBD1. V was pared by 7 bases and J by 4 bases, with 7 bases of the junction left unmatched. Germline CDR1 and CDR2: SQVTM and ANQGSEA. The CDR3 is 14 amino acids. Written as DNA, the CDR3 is TGCAGCGGGGGGACAGGGATGATCACCGGGGAGCTGTTTTTT. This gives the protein CSGGTGMITGELFF.

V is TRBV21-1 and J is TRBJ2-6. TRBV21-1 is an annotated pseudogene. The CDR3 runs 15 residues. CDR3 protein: CVSSTLGSGANVLTF. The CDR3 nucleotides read TGTGTCAGCAGTACGCTGGGTTCGGGGGCCAACGTCCTGACTTTC.

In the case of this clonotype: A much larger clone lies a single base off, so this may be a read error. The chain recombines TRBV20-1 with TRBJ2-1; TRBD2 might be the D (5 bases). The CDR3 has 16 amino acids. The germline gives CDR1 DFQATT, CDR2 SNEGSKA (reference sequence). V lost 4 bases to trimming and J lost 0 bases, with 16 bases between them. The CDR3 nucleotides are TGCAGTGCTATGACCTCCTCTGCGGGCTCCTACAATGAGCAGTTCTTC. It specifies CSAMTSSAGSYNEQFF.